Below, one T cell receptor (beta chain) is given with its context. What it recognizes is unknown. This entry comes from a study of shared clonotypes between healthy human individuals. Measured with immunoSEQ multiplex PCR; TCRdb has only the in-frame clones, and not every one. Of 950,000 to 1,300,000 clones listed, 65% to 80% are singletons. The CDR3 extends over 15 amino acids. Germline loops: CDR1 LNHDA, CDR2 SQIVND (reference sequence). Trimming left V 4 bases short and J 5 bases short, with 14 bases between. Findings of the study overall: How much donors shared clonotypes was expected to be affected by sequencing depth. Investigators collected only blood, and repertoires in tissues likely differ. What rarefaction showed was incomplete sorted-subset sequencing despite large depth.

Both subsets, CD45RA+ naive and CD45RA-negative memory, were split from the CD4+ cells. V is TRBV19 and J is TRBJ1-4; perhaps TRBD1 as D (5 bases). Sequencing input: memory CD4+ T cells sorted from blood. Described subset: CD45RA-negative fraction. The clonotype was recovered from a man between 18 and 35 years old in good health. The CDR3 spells CASSKRGLSNEKLFF. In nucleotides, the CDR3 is TGTGCCAGTAGTAAGAGGGGATTATCAAATGAAAAACTGTTTTTT.